This TCR beta chain was sequenced for a study of cytomegalovirus exposure and HLA in healthy donors. The study ran its PCR with 60 Vbeta and 13 Jbeta primers. The data were produced by immunoSEQ multiplex PCR, yet TCRdb's version contains in-frame clones alone and is incomplete. This sample yields 280,000 or so clones, of which roughly 90% are seen a single time; about 2.5% belongs to the top ten. V was clipped by 3 bases and J by 4 bases, with 13 bases between them. The length of the CDR3 is 14 residues. Germline V gives CDR1 LNHDA, CDR2 SQIVND (reference sequence). The V call is TRBV19, the J call TRBJ2-7; D might be TRBD1 (6 bases). The sequence derives from a woman under 30 in good health and CMV-seronegative. The specimen sequenced was PBMCs. The CDR3 DNA reads TGTGCCAGTAGTATGTCCAGGGGTCGATACGAGCAGTACTTC. This sequence encodes CASSMSRGRYEQYF.